This T cell receptor (beta chain) was documented in a study of technical replicates of blood from a handful of donors. Germline V gene data show CDR1 as MNHEY and CDR2 as SVGAGI. Deletions cut 8 bases from V and 3 bases from J, with 14 bases between. This CDR3 has 14 residues. The data were produced by immunoSEQ multiplex PCR, yet TCRdb's version contains in-frame clones alone and is incomplete. This sample has about 75,000 clones, with approximately 96% found just once. The sample comprised T cells isolated from PBMCs. The genes are TRBV6-5 and TRBJ1-5; no reliable D call. This sequence was found in a human donor in good health. The CDR3: CASGPSSTNQPQHF. The CDR3 nucleotides read TGTGCCAGCGGTCCGTCTAGTACCAATCAGCCCCAGCATTTT.